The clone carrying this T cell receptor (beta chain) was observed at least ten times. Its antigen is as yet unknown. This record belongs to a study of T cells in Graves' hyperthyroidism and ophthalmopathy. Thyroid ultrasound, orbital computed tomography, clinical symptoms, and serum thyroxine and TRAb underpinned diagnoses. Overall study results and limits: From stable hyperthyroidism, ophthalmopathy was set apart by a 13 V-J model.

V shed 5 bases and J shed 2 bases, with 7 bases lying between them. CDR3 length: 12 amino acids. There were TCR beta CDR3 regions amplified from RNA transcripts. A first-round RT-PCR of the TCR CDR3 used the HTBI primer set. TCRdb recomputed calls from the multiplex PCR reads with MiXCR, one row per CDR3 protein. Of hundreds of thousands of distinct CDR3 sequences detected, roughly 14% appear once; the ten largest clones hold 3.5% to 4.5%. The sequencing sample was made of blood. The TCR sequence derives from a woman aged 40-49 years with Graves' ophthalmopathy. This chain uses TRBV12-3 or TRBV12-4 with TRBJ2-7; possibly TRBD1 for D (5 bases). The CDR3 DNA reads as TGTGCCAGCAGTCCGGACACCTACGAGCAGTACTTC. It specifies CASSPDTYEQYF.